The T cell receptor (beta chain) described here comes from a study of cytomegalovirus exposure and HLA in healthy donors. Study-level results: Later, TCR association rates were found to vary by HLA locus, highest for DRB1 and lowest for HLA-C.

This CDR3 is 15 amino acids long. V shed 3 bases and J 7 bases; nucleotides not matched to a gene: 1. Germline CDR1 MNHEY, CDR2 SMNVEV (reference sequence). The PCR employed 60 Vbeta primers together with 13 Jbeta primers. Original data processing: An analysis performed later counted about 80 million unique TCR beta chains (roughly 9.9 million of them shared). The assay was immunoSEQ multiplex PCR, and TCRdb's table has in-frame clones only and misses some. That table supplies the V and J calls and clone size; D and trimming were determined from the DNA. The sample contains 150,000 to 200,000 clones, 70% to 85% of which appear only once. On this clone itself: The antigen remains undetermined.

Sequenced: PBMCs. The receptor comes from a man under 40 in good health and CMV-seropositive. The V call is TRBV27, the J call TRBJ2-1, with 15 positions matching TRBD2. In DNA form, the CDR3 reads TGTGCCAGCAGTTTGGGACTAGCGGGGGGAAATGAGCAGTTCTTC. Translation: CASSLGLAGGNEQFF.